A selection of T cell receptor beta chains follows, all from one sample in a study of CD8+CD57+ T cells in acquired aplastic anemia. TCRdb called the reads again in MiXCR, with one record for every CDR3 protein. Here the sample spans about 250,000 distinct CDR3 sequences, roughly half being singletons. The sequenced sample was sorted CD4+, CD8+, or CD8+CD57+ T cells (not recorded which) from PBMCs. These receptor sequences come from a human donor with aplastic anemia. The CDR3 runs from the conserved cysteine through the conserved F or W. Each record gives: V gene, D gene, J gene, clone size, CDR3 length, CDR3 protein, CDR3 DNA. The D gene is left open where the match is weak. Clone size is shown for a subset of rows, as once, few, many or a class of expanded clone.

TRBV25-1	NA	TRBJ1-1	NA	13	CASSDGEARRAFF	TGTGCCAGCAGTGATGGGGAGGCCAGGAGGGCTTTCTTT
TRBV15	NA	TRBJ2-2	NA	12	CATSRVAGELFF	TGTGCCACCAGCAGAGTTGCCGGGGAGCTGTTTTTT
TRBV2	NA	TRBJ1-6	many	18	CASSGHEGRYSYNSPLHF	TGTGCCAGCAGTGGTCATGAGGGGCGCTACTCCTATAATTCACCCCTCCACTTT
TRBV5-1	NA	TRBJ1-1	NA	15	CASSEYREGTTEAFF	TGCGCCAGCAGTGAATACAGGGAAGGTACCACTGAAGCTTTCTTT
TRBV15	NA	TRBJ1-1	many	16	CATSRAPVEMNTEAFF	TGTGCCACCAGCAGAGCACCAGTCGAAATGAACACTGAAGCTTTCTTT
TRBV28	TRBD1	TRBJ1-1	NA	16	CASSYDRGRGNTEAFF	TGTGCCAGCAGTTATGACAGGGGAAGGGGGAACACTGAAGCTTTCTTT
TRBV6-4	TRBD2	TRBJ2-3	once	15	CASTLGGGPGNTQYF	TGTGCCAGCACTCTCGGGGGGGGGCCAGGAAATACGCAGTATTTT
TRBV29-1	NA	TRBJ1-1	NA	12	CSGGTRDTEAFF	TGCAGCGGGGGGACCAGGGACACTGAAGCTTTCTTT
TRBV5-1	NA	TRBJ1-2	once	14	CAGSLDRSPYGYTF	TGCGCCGGCAGCTTAGACAGGTCCCCCTATGGCTACACCTTC
TRBV10-2	NA	TRBJ2-5	many	14	CASSESGPPETQYF	TGCGCCAGCAGTGAGTCTGGTCCTCCGGAGACCCAGTACTTC
TRBV7-3	NA	TRBJ1-2	NA	15	CASGLDPGLGYGYTF	TGTGCCAGCGGACTAGACCCGGGTTTGGGCTATGGCTACACCTTC
TRBV29-1	NA	TRBJ1-1	many	12	CSVITGNTEAFF	TGCAGCGTGATAACAGGAAACACTGAAGCTTTCTTT
TRBV19	NA	TRBJ2-5	once	14	CASSISTGGGTQYF	TGTGCCAGTAGTATTTCGACAGGCGGGGGGACCCAGTACTTC
TRBV2	NA	TRBJ2-5	NA	14	CASGEGPNGETQYF	TGTGCCAGCGGAGAAGGTCCGAATGGAGAGACCCAGTACTTC
TRBV14	NA	TRBJ1-2	NA	17	CASSLRTPQATNYGYTF	TGTGCCAGCAGCCTAAGAACGCCACAGGCGACTAACTATGGCTACACCTTC
TRBV20-1	TRBD1	TRBJ1-1	NA	19	CGARDNVHGTASEIAEAFF	TGCGGTGCTAGAGACAACGTACACGGGACAGCGTCTGAGATCGCTGAAGCTTTCTTT
TRBV12-5	NA	TRBJ2-5	few	14	CASSHTGTRETQYF	TGTGCCAGCAGCCATACAGGGACCCGAGAGACCCAGTACTTC
TRBV2	NA	TRBJ2-7	NA	13	CASSPQSPYEQYF	TGTGCCAGCAGTCCACAGTCACCCTACGAGCAGTACTTC
TRBV6-5	TRBD1	TRBJ1-1	many	16	CASSSLFRDRETEAFF	TGTGCCAGCAGTTCCCTTTTCCGGGACAGGGAAACTGAAGCTTTCTTT
TRBV25-1	NA	TRBJ2-7	many	14	CASSVGGPNYEQYF	TGTGCCAGCAGTGTCGGGGGACCAAACTACGAGCAGTACTTC